Listed here are 25 T cell receptor beta chains from one sample, sequenced in a study of regulatory T cells in long-lasting Graves disease. Construction of the TCR beta libraries employed iRepertoire HTBI primers in conjunction with Arm-PCR of CDR3 regions. TCRdb re-derived calls from the multiplex PCR reads in MiXCR, one entry per CDR3 protein. The sample records more than 350,000 distinct CDR3 sequences, more than 13% being singletons. Time point defined: newly diagnosed GD, antithyroid drugs for less than 3 months. Isolated PBMC RNA provided the starting material for the TCR library. This same sample was also part of a study on T cells in Graves' hyperthyroidism and ophthalmopathy.

Here the sequenced sample was peripheral blood mononuclear cells (PBMCs), taken at new diagnosis, from a patient treated with antithyroid drugs. The receptors were sampled from a woman in her twenties or thirties with Graves disease.

On this clonotype itself: A much larger clone lies one base from this, so it may be a read error. The CDR3, as DNA: TGTACCAGCAGCCGGGGGGACTTAGATGGCTACACCTTC. Its protein product is CTSSRGDLDGYTF. The J gene is TRBJ1-2, the V gene TRBV3-1; maybe TRBD1 (5 bases). CDR3 length: 13 residues. Germline CDR1 reads LGHDT; CDR2 reads YNNKEL (reference sequence).

This clonotype was seen many times. J is TRBJ2-7 and V is TRBV10-2; 13 positions match TRBD2. The CDR3 spans 16 residues. J was trimmed by 3 bases and V by 7 bases; bases with no gene match: 9. The germline gives CDR1 WSHSY, CDR2 SAAADI. The CDR3 sequence: CASTGWTSGSNYEQYF. CDR3 DNA: TGCGCCAGCACCGGGTGGACTAGCGGGAGTAACTACGAGCAGTACTTC.

Ten or more counts support this clonotype. This chain joins TRBV11-3 and TRBJ2-1; 8 bases align to TRBD2. The CDR3 is made up of 16 amino acids. CDR1 and CDR2 (germline): SGHNT, YENEEA. V gave up 5 bases and J gave up 3 bases; unmatched junction bases: 9. Here the CDR3 DNA reads TGTGCCAGCAGCCGCGTACTAGCGGAACTCTACAATGAGCAGTTCTTC. Protein sequence: CASSRVLAELYNEQFF.

The table lists this clonotype with a few counts. CDR3 bases: TGTGCCAGCGGCGGCGGGCGGGATTGGCACACCATATATTTT. It codes for CASGGGRDWHTIYF. The V gene is TRBV6-1, the J gene TRBJ1-3; D is ambiguous. Per the germline V gene, CDR1 is MNHNS and CDR2 is SASEGT. Trimming pared 8 bases from V and 8 bases from J, leaving 19 bases between. The CDR3 runs 14 residues.

In this sample, this clonotype turned up many times. This sequence joins TRBV6-2 or TRBV6-3 and TRBJ2-1; TRBD1 or TRBD2 may be the D gene (5 bases each). The V end lost 5 bases, the J end lost 12 bases, and 20 bases lay between the germline ends. CDR3 length: 14 residues. The germline CDR1 and CDR2 sequences are MNHEY and SVGEGT. The CDR3 sequence is CASSPRDPHPGQFF. In DNA, the CDR3 is TGTGCCAGCAGTCCTCGGGACCCCCACCCTGGGCAGTTCTTC.

This clonotype was recorded many times. The chain recombines TRBV20-1 with TRBJ2-1; maybe TRBD2 (6 bases). CDR1 DFQATT and CDR2 SNEGSKA come from the germline V gene (reference sequence). The CDR3 extends over 14 amino acids. V lost 6 bases and J lost 0, with 12 bases in between. The CDR3 region has the DNA TGCAGTGCGAGGGACTTGAGCTCCTACAATGAGCAGTTCTTC. Protein sequence: CSARDLSSYNEQFF.

This clonotype came up a few times. V usage is TRBV6-6 and J usage is TRBJ2-4; 8 bases map to TRBD2. This CDR3 spans 15 amino acids. Germline loops: CDR1 MNHNY, CDR2 SVGAGI (reference sequence). Losses at the gene ends were 0 bases for V and 7 bases for J; bases not matched to a gene: 5. The CDR3 sequence: CASSYSALAGNIQYF. The CDR3 coding sequence is TGTGCCAGCAGTTACTCGGCTCTAGCGGGTAACATTCAGTACTTC.

V is TRBV20-1 and J is TRBJ2-5, with 7 bases aligning to TRBD1. Germline trimming cut 3 bases from V and 0 bases from J; bases unmatched to any gene: 7. CDR3 length equals 15 residues. Germline V lookup: CDR1 DFQATT, CDR2 SNEGSKA (reference sequence). Here the CDR3 reads CSASPPRGYQETQYF. The DNA of the CDR3 is TGCAGTGCTAGTCCCCCCAGGGGGTACCAAGAGACCCAGTACTTC.

This chain joins TRBV5-1 and TRBJ1-1; 8 bases match TRBD1. With V trimmed by 0 bases and J by 1 base, 5 bases remained unmatched. The CDR3 consists of 16 residues. Germline values: CDR1 SGHRS, CDR2 YFSETQ. The CDR3 region is CASSLARQGANTEAFF. CDR3 DNA sequence: TGCGCCAGCAGCTTGGCCAGGCAGGGGGCGAACACTGAAGCTTTCTTT.

The rearrangement joins TRBV28 to TRBJ2-7; D gene uncertain. V lost 6 bases to trimming and J lost 2 bases, with 20 bases between them. Germline V gives CDR1 MDHEN, CDR2 SYDVKM. The CDR3 covers 16 residues. The CDR3 sequence: CASRGHSTTIPYEQYF. The CDR3 DNA is TGTGCCAGCAGGGGTCACAGCACCACCATTCCCTACGAGCAGTACTTC.

This clonotype has just a few counts. The chain carries TRBV3-1 and TRBJ2-1; 10 bases match TRBD2. The CDR3 totals 15 residues. Per germline, CDR1 LGHDT and CDR2 YNNKEL (reference sequence). With V trimmed by 0 bases and J by 8 bases, 4 bases remained unmatched. CDR3 loop: CASSQDPSGSYEQFF. As DNA, the CDR3 is TGTGCCAGCAGCCAAGACCCTAGCGGGAGCTATGAGCAGTTCTTC.

This clonotype was seen at least ten times. This chain connects TRBV11-2 to TRBJ2-7, with D tentatively TRBD1 (5 bases). Germline CDR1 is SGHAT and CDR2 is FQNNGV. The CDR3 is 14 amino acids. V dropped 2 bases and J dropped 3 bases, with 11 bases sitting between them. CDR3 sequence: CASSLSGQGYEQYF. CDR3 sequence (DNA): TGTGCCAGCAGCTTATCAGGGCAGGGCTACGAGCAGTACTTC.

A word on this clonotype: Germline and junction disagree at one end, which may indicate a read error. The V and J genes are TRBV15 and TRBJ1-1; D gene uncertain. The CDR3 consists of 13 residues. CDR1 and CDR2 (germline): LNHNV, YYDKDF (reference sequence). The CDR3: CATSGRQNPEAFF. In nucleotides, the CDR3 is TGTGCCACCAGCGGACGCCAGAACCCTGAAGCTTTCTTT.

This clonotype was seen once. The chain employs TRBV7-3 and TRBJ1-1; D is unresolved. Germline CDR1 reads SGHTA; CDR2 reads FQGTGA. V lost 2 bases, J lost 8 bases, and 12 bases lay in between. This CDR3 has 13 amino acids. CDR3 region: CASSLEQPREAFF. CDR3 nucleotides: TGTGCCAGCAGCTTAGAACAGCCCCGGGAAGCTTTCTTT. Variable domain in full (rest from reference TRBV7-3 and TRBJ1-1): GAGVSQTPSNKVTEKGKYVELRCDPISGHTALYWYRQSLGQGPEFLIYFQGTGAADDSGLPNDRFFAVRPEGSVSTLKIQRTERGDSAVYLCASSLEQPREAFFGQGTRLTVV.

The chain carries TRBV7-9 and TRBJ2-3; 8 positions agree with TRBD2. With 7 bases clipped from V and 4 bases from J, the junction kept 7 bases outside the gene matches. The CDR3 totals 14 residues. From germline, CDR1 is SEHNR and CDR2 FQNEAQ (reference sequence). The CDR3 DNA follows: TGTGCCAGCAAAAAGCGGGAGTTCTCAGATACGCAGTATTTT. Amino acid sequence: CASKKREFSDTQYF.

This clonotype came up many times. At one boundary the junction diverges from the germline segment, which might be a read error. The chain combines TRBV5-1 with TRBJ1-2, with 8 bases lining up with TRBD1. The germline gives CDR1 SGHRS, CDR2 YFSETQ. The CDR3 is made up of 16 amino acids. CDR3 loop: CASSLGPGQDIYGYTF. In DNA form, the CDR3 reads TGTGCCAGCAGCTTGGGTCCGGGACAGGACATCTATGGCTACACCTTC.

This clonotype has more than one count but fewer than ten. CDR3 coding DNA: TGTGCCAGCAGTGAGGTACCAGGGGGTAAGGACATTCAGTACTTC. Amino acid sequence: CASSEVPGGKDIQYF. This chain connects TRBV6-2 or TRBV6-3 to TRBJ2-4; 7 bases match TRBD1. Germline V gene sequence: CDR1 MNHEY, CDR2 SVGEGT. The CDR3 runs 15 residues. V dropped 5 bases and J dropped 8; count of bases not matched to a gene: 12.

The rearrangement links TRBV20-1 to TRBJ1-6; TRBD1 might be the D (5 bases). V was cut by 0 bases and J by 5 bases, with 17 bases left in between. The germline gives CDR1 DFQATT, CDR2 SNEGSKA (reference sequence). This CDR3 has 17 residues. The CDR3 DNA reads TGCAGTGCTAGAGATTTCCAGGACACCCTGGATAATTCACCCCTCCACTTT. Protein: CSARDFQDTLDNSPLHF.

The table lists this clonotype with many counts. This chain links TRBV28 with TRBJ2-6; 8 nucleotides agree with TRBD1. Losses at the gene ends were 5 bases for V and 0 bases for J; bases not matched to a gene: 9. CDR1 is MDHEN and CDR2 is SYDVKM in the germline V gene. The CDR3 is made up of 18 amino acids. The CDR3 nucleotides read TGTGCCAGCAGTCCCCCCGGGACAGGACACTCTGGGGCCAACGTCCTGACTTTC. Protein sequence: CASSPPGTGHSGANVLTF.

V usage is TRBV5-1 and J usage is TRBJ1-2, with 7 bases aligning to TRBD1. V shed 1 base, J shed 8 bases, and the junction held 8 bases outside the gene matches. From germline, CDR1 is SGHRS and CDR2 YFSETQ. The CDR3 is made up of 14 amino acids. The CDR3 loop is CASSLIGGEGGYTF. The CDR3 DNA sequence: TGCGCCAGCAGCTTGATAGGGGGCGAAGGAGGCTACACCTTC.

This clonotype was seen many times. CDR3 in amino acids: CASSEGVYEQYF. CDR3 in DNA: TGTGCCAGCAGTGAAGGAGTCTACGAGCAGTACTTC. The chain combines TRBV6-1 with TRBJ2-7, with D unresolved. Per the germline V gene, CDR1 is MNHNS and CDR2 is SASEGT. Trimming took 1 base from V and 3 from J, leaving 4 bases between them. The CDR3 spans 12 residues.

This clonotype was observed a few times. The rearrangement uses TRBV7-3 and TRBJ1-2, with 11 nucleotides matching TRBD1. This CDR3 region has 15 residues. V dropped 4 bases and J dropped 6; count of bases not matched to a gene: 7. CDR1 and CDR2 (germline): SGHTA, FQGTGA. The chain's CDR3 is CASSSGTGGQDGYTF. In nucleotides, the CDR3 is TGTGCCAGCAGCTCCGGGACAGGGGGGCAGGATGGCTACACCTTC.

Many counts were recorded for this clonotype. The rearrangement links TRBV2 to TRBJ2-1; tentatively, D is TRBD2 (6 bases). The CDR3 is made up of 15 amino acids. Germline V lookup: CDR1 SNHLY, CDR2 FYNNEI. V dropped 6 bases and J dropped 2 bases, with 14 bases sitting between them. The CDR3 sequence: CASRRDSMTYNEQFF. DNA for the CDR3: TGTGCCAGCAGGCGGGACTCGATGACCTACAATGAGCAGTTCTTC.

This clonotype was seen only a few times. The chain uses TRBV6-4 and TRBJ2-1; D possibly corresponds to TRBD2 (6 bases). The CDR3 sequence is 15 residues long. V was pared by 6 bases and J by 3 bases, with 15 bases between. CDR1 and CDR2 from the germline V gene are MRHNA and SNTAGT. As DNA, the CDR3 is TGTGCCAGCAGCCTTAGCGGCCAGGACTACAATGAGCAGTTCTTC. Its protein product is CASSLSGQDYNEQFF.

This clonotype was detected a few times. The chain joins TRBV3-1 to TRBJ2-7; 7 bases align to TRBD2. The CDR3 covers 18 residues. Germline CDR1 reads LGHDT; CDR2 reads YNNKEL (reference sequence). After removal of 0 bases from V and 1 base from J, the junction contained 12 bases not matched to a gene. The CDR3 coding sequence is TGTGCCAGCAGCCAAGATACGAAGTTGGCTAGCGGTTCCTACGAGCAGTACTTC. It translates to CASSQDTKLASGSYEQYF.